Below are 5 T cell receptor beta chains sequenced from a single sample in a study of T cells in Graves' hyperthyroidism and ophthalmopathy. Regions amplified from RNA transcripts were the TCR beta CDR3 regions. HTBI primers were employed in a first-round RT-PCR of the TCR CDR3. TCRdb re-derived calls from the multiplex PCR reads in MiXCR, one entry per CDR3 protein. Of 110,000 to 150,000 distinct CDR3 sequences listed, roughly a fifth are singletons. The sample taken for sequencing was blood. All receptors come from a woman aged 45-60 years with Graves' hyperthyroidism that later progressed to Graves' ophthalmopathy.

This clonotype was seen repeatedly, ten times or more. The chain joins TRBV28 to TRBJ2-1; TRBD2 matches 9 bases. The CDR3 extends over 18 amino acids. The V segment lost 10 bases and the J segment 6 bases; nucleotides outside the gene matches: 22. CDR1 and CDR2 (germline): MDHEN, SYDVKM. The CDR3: CATNRQGRAGGFGNEQFF. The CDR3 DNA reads TGTGCCACCAACCGACAGGGTCGAGCGGGAGGTTTCGGCAATGAGCAGTTCTTC.

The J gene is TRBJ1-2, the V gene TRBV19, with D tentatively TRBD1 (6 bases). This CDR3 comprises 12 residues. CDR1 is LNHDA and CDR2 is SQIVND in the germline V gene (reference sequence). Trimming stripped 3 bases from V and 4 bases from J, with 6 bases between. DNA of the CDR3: TGTGCCAGTAGTATGGACAGCTATGGCTACACCTTC. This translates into CASSMDSYGYTF.

CDR3 loop: CASSLGPYTVSYNEQFF. The CDR3 bases are TGTGCCAGCAGCTTAGGCCCCTATACGGTTTCTTACAATGAGCAGTTCTTC. The chain uses TRBV7-8 and TRBJ2-1; no firm D call. V was trimmed by 1 base and J by 4 bases, leaving 17 bases between them. CDR1 SGHVS and CDR2 FQNEAQ come from the germline V gene. The CDR3 is 17 amino acids.

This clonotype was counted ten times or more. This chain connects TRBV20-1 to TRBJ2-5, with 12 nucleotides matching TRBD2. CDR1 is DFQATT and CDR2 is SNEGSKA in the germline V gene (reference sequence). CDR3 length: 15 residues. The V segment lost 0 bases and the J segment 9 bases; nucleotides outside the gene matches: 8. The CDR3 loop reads CSARDFSSGGEPQYF. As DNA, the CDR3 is TGCAGTGCTAGAGACTTCTCTAGCGGGGGGGAGCCCCAGTACTTC.

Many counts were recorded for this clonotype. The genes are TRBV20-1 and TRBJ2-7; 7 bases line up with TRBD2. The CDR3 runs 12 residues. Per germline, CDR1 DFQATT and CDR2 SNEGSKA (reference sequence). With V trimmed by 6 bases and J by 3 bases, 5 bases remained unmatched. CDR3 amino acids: CSAGGTLYEQYF. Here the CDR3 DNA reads TGCAGTGCGGGGGGGACCCTCTACGAGCAGTACTTC.